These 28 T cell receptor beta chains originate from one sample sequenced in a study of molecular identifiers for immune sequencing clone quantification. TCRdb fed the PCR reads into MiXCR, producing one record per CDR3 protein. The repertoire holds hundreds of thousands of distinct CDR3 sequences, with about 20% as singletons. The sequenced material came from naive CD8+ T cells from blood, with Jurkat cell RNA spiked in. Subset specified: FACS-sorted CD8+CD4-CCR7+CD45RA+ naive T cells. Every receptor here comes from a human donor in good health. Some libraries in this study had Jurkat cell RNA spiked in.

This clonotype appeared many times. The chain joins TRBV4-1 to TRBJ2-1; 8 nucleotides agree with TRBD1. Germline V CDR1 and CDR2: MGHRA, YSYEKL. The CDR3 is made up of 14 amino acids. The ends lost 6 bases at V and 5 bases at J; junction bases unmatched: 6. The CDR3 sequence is CASRPTGGNNEQFF. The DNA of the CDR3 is TGCGCCAGCAGACCCACAGGGGGAAACAATGAGCAGTTCTTC.

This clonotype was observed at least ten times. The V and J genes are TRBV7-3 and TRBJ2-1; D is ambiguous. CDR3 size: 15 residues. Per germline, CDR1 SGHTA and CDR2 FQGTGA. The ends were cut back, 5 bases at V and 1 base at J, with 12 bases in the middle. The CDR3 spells CASSPALGSYNEQFF. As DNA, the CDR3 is TGTGCCAGCAGCCCCGCGCTAGGGTCCTACAATGAGCAGTTCTTC.

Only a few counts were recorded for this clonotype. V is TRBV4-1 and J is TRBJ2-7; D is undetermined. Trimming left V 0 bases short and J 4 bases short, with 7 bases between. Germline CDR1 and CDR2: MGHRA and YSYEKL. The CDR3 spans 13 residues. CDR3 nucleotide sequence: TGCGCCAGCAGCCAAGATAGAAGATACGAGCAGTACTTC. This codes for CASSQDRRYEQYF.

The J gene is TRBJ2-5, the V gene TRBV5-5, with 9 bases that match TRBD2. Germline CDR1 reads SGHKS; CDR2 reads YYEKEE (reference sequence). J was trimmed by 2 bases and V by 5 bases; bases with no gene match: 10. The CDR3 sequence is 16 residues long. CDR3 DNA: TGTGCCAGCAGTTTTAGCGGGGGACGCGAACAAGAGACCCAGTACTTC. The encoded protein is CASSFSGGREQETQYF.

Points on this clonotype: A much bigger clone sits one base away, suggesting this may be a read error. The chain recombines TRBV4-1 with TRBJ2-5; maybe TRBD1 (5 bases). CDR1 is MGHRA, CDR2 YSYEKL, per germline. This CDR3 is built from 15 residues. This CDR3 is CASSQDRQYQETRYF. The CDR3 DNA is TGCGCCAGCAGCCAAGATAGACAGTACCAAGAGACCCGGTACTTC.

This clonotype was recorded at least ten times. This chain's CDR3 is CASSSSGAYEQYF. CDR3 nucleotides: TGTGCCAGCAGTTCTAGCGGGGCCTACGAGCAGTACTTC. The V and J genes are TRBV27 and TRBJ2-7, with 9 bases that match TRBD2. The V gene end was trimmed by 4 bases and the J gene end by 2 bases; junction bases not matched to a gene: 0. CDR3 length equals 13 residues. From germline, CDR1 is MNHEY and CDR2 SMNVEV (reference sequence).

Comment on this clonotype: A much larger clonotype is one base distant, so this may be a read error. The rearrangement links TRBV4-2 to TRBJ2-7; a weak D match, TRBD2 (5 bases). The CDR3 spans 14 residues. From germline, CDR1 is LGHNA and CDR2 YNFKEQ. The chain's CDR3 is CASSQVRGTNERYF. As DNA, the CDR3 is TGTGCCAGCAGCCAAGTACGGGGTACCAACGAGCGGTACTTC.

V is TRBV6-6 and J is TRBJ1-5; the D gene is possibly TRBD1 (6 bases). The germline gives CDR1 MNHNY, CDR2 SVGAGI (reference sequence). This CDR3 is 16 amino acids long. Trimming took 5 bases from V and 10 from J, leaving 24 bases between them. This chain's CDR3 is CASSPETGRFRAPQHF. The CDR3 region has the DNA TGTGCCAGCAGTCCCGAGACAGGACGTTTTCGGGCTCCCCAGCATTTT.

The CDR3 region is CASSQGQPGGEQFF. CDR3 bases: TGCGCCAGCAGCCAAGGTCAGCCGGGCGGTGAGCAGTTCTTC. The chain joins TRBV4-1 to TRBJ2-1; D unclear. V was pared by 1 base and J by 9 bases, with 13 bases between. Germline CDR1 MGHRA, CDR2 YSYEKL. CDR3 size: 14 residues.

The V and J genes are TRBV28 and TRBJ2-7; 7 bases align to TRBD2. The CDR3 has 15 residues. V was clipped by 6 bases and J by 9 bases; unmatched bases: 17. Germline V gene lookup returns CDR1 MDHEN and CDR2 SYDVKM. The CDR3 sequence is CASSPQLAWSRGQYF. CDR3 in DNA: TGTGCCAGCAGCCCCCAACTAGCGTGGTCAAGAGGGCAGTACTTC.

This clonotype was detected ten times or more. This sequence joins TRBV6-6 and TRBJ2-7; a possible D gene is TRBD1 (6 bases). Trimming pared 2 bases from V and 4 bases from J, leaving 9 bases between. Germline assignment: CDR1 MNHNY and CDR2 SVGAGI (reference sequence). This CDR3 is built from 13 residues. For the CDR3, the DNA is TGTGCCAGCAGTTACGCGGACAGTTACGAGCAGTACTTC. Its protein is CASSYADSYEQYF.

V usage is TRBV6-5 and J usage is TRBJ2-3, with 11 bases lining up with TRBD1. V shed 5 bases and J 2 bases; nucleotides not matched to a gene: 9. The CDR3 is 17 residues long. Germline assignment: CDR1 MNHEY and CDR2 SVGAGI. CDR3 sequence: CASSITRDRGYTDTQYF. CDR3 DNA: TGTGCCAGCAGTATTACGCGGGACAGGGGGTACACAGATACGCAGTATTTT.

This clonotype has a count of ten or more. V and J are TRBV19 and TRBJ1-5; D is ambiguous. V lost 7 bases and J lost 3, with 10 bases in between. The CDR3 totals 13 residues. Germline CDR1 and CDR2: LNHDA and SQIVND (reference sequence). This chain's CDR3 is CASNWAANQPQHF. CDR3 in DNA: TGTGCCAGTAACTGGGCAGCCAATCAGCCCCAGCATTTT. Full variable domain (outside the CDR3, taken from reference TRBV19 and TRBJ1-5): DGGITQSPKYLFRKEGQNVTLSCEQNLNHDAMYWYRQDPGQGLRLIYYSQIVNDFQKGDIAEGYSVSREKKESFPLTVTSAQKNPTAFYLCASNWAANQPQHFGDGTRLSIL.

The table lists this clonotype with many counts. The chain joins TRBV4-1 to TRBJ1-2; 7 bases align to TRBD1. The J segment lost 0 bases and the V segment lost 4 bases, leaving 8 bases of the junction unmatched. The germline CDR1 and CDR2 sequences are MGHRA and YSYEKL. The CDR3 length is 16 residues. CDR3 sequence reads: CASSPVPGQSNYGYTF. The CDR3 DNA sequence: TGCGCCAGCAGCCCCGTACCGGGACAGTCTAACTATGGCTACACCTTC.

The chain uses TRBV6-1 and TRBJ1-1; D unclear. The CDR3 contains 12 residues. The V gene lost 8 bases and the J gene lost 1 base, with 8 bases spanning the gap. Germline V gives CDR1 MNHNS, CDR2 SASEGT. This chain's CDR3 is CASEPENTEAFF. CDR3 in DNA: TGTGCCAGCGAACCCGAGAACACTGAAGCTTTCTTT.

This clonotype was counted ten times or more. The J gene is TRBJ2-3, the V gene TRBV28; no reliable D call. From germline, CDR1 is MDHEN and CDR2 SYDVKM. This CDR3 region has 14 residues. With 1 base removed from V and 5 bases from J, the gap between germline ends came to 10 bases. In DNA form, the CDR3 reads TGTGCCAGCAGTTTATCGTTTGGTGTAGATACGCAGTATTTT. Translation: CASSLSFGVDTQYF.

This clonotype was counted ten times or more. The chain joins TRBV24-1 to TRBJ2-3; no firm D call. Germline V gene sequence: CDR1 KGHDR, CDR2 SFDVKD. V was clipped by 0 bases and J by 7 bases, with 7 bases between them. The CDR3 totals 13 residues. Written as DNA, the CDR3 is TGTGCCACCAGTGATTTGGGTCCCAATACGCAGTATTTT. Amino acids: CATSDLGPNTQYF.

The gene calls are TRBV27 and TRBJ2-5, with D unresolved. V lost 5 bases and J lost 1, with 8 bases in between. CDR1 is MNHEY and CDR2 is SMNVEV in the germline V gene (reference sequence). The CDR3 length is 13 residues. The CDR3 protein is CASSPEPQETQYF. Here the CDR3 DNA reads TGTGCCAGCAGTCCAGAGCCCCAAGAGACCCAGTACTTC.

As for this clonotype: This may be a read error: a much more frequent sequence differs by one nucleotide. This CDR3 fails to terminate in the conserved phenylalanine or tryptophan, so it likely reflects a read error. The CDR3 nucleotides read TGTGCCAGCAGCTTAGATGCACTTGGCTACACCCTC. Residues: CASSLDALGYTL. This chain connects TRBV7-9 to TRBJ1-2; no reliable D call. CDR3 length: 12 amino acids. CDR1 and CDR2 (germline): SEHNR, FQNEAQ (reference sequence). V was trimmed by 1 base and J by 7 bases, leaving 7 bases between them.

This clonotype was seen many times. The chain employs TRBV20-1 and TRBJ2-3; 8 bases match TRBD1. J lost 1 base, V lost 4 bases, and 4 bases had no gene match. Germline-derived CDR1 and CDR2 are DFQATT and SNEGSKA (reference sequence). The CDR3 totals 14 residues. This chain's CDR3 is CSATTGEGTDTQYF. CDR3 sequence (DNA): TGCAGTGCTACGACAGGGGAGGGCACAGATACGCAGTATTTT.

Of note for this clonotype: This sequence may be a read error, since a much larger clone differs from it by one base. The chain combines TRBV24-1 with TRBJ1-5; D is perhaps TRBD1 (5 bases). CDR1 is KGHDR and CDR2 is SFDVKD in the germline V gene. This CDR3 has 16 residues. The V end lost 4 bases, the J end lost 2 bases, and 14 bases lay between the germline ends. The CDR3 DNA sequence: TGTGCCACCAGTGACGATCACCCGGGGCGCAATCAGCCCCAGCATTTT. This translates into CATSDDHPGRNQPQHF.

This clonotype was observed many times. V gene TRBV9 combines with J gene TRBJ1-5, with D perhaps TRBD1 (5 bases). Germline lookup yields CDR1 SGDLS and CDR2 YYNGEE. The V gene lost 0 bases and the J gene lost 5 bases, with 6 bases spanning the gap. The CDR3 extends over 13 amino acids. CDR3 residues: CASSVEGDQPQHF. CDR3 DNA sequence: TGTGCCAGCAGCGTAGAAGGGGATCAGCCCCAGCATTTT.

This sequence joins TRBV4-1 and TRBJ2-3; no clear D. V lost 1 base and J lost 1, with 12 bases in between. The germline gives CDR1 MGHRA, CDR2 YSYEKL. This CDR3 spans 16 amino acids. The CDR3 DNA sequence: TGCGCCAGCAGCCAAGTTGGTCTAGAGGGCACAGATACGCAGTATTTT. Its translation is CASSQVGLEGTDTQYF.

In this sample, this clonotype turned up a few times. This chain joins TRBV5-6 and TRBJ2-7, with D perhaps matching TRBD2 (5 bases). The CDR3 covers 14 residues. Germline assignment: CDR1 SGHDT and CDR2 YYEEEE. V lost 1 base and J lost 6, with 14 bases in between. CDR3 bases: TGTGCCAGCAGCTTGAGGTCCGGGGTATCCGAGCAGTACTTC. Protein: CASSLRSGVSEQYF.

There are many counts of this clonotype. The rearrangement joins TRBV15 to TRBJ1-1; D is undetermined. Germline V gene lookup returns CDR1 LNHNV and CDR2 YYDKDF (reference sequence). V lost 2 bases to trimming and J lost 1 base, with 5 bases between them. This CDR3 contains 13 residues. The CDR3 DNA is TGTGCCACCAGCAGAACCCCGAACACTGAAGCTTTCTTT. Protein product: CATSRTPNTEAFF.

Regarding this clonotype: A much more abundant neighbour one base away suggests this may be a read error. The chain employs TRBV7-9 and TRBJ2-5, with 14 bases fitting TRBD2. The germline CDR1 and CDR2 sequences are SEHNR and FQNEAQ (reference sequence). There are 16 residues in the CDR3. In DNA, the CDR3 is TGTGTCAGCAGCTCGGGACTAGCGGGGGTGGAAGAGACCCAGTACTTC. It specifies CVSSSGLAGVEETQYF.

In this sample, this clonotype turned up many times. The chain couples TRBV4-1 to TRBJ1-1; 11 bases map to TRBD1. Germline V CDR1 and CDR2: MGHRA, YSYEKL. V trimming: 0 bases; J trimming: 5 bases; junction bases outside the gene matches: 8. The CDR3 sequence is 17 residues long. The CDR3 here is CASSQDSGQGAQTEAFF. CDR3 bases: TGCGCCAGCAGCCAAGATAGCGGACAGGGGGCGCAGACTGAAGCTTTCTTT.

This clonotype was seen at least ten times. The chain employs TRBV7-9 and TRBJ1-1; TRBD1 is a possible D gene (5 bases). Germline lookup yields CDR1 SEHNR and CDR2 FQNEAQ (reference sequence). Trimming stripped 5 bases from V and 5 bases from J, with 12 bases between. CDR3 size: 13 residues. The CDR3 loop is CASSPNDRTEAFF. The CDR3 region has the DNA TGTGCCAGCAGCCCGAATGACAGAACTGAAGCTTTCTTT. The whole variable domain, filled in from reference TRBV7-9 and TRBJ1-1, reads DTGVSQNPRHKITKRGQNVTFRCDPISEHNRLYWYRQTLGQGPEFLTYFQNEAQLEKSRLLSDRFSAERPKGSFSTLEIQRTEQGDSAMYLCASSPNDRTEAFFGQGTRLTVV.